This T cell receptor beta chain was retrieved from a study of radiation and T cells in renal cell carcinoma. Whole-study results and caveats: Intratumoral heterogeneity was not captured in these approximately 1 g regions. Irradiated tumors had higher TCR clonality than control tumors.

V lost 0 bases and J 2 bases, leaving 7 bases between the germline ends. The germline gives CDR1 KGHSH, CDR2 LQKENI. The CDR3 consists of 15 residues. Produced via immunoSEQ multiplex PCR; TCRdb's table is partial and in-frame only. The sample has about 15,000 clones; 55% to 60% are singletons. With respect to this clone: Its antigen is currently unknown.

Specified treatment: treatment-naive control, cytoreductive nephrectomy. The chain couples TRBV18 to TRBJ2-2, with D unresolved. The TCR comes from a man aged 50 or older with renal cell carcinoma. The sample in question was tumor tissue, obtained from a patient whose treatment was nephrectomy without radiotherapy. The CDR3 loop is CASSPPSDNTGELFF. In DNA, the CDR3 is TGTGCCAGCTCACCACCTTCCGATAACACCGGGGAGCTGTTTTTT. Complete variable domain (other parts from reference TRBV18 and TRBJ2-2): NAGVMQNPRHLVRRRGQEARLRCSPMKGHSHVYWYRQLPEEGLKFMVYLQKENIIDESGMPKERFSAEFPKEGPSILRIQQVVRGDSAAYFCASSPPSDNTGELFFGEGSRLTVL.